These 29 T cell receptor beta chains came from one sample sequenced in a study of T cell changes during pregnancy in multiple sclerosis. Profiling relied on immunoSEQ multiplex PCR, and the TCRdb table lists in-frame clones only, not all of them. The sample consists of over 25,000 clones, about nine tenths of them appearing once. Sequencing used CD8+ T cells from peripheral blood mononuclear cells, obtained in the second trimester of pregnancy. These receptors came from a female donor in good health, enrolled as a control in a pregnancy study.

The chain has TRBV25-1 and TRBJ2-7, with a tentative D call TRBD2 (6 bases). The V gene's germline CDR1 is MGHDK and CDR2 SYGVNS. V lost 3 bases to trimming and J lost 7 bases, with 19 bases between them. The CDR3 consists of 15 residues. The CDR3 coding sequence is TGTGCCAGCAGTGAGGGGCGGGGAGTTGGGTGGGAGCAGTACTTC. It specifies CASSEGRGVGWEQYF.

This chain uses TRBV30 with TRBJ1-1; 8 bases line up with TRBD1. The V segment lost 2 bases and the J segment 4 bases; nucleotides outside the gene matches: 3. The CDR3 covers 13 residues. Germline V gene sequence: CDR1 GTSNPN, CDR2 SVGIG (reference sequence). CDR3 in DNA: TGTGCCTGGAGTCCCACAGGGGGCACTGAAGCTTTCTTT. Protein product: CAWSPTGGTEAFF. Looking up the rest from reference TRBV30 and TRBJ1-1 gives the full variable domain: SQTIHQWPATLVQPVGSPLSLECTVEGTSNPNLYWYRQAAGRGLQLLFYSVGIGQISSEVPQNLSASRPQDRQFILSSKKLLLSDSGFYLCAWSPTGGTEAFFGQGTRLTVV.

V gene TRBV10-3 combines with J gene TRBJ2-1; maybe TRBD2 (6 bases). CDR3 length equals 17 residues. Germline CDR1 is ENHRY and CDR2 is SYGVKD. The V gene lost 0 bases and the J gene lost 7 bases, with 19 bases spanning the gap. This chain's CDR3 is CAISESKRVTALNEQFF. The CDR3 DNA reads TGTGCCATCAGTGAGTCTAAGCGGGTCACGGCGTTGAATGAGCAGTTCTTC.

The chain joins TRBV5-1 to TRBJ2-7; D perhaps matches TRBD1 (6 bases). Trimming left V 4 bases short and J 1 base short, with 12 bases between. The CDR3 has 14 amino acids. CDR1 and CDR2 from the germline V gene are SGHRS and YFSETQ. The CDR3 DNA sequence: TGCGCCAGCAGCCCGTCAAGGGGGTCCTACGAGCAGTACTTC. Translation gives CASSPSRGSYEQYF.

This clone came up once. The chain is built from TRBV4-2 and TRBJ1-1; D not certain. The germline CDR1 and CDR2 sequences are LGHNA and YNFKEQ. V was clipped by 0 bases and J by 1 base, with 6 bases between them. The CDR3 consists of 14 residues. The CDR3 here is CASSQEGPNTEAFF. DNA for the CDR3: TGTGCCAGCAGCCAAGAGGGCCCGAACACTGAAGCTTTCTTT.

The rearrangement uses TRBV11-2 and TRBJ2-7; no definite D call. Trimming pared 4 bases from V and 0 bases from J, leaving 7 bases between. The V gene's germline CDR1 is SGHAT and CDR2 FQNNGV. The CDR3 has 13 residues. The CDR3 region has the DNA TGTGCCAGCAGCTCCCCGAGCTCCTACGAGCAGTACTTC. It encodes CASSSPSSYEQYF.

This clone has a handful of counts. This rearrangement joins TRBV6-5 to TRBJ1-2; 9 bases map to TRBD1. Trimming removed 6 bases from V and 3 bases from J; junction bases left unmatched: 8. CDR1 is MNHEY and CDR2 is SVGAGI in the germline V gene. The CDR3 length is 15 residues. CDR3 DNA: TGTGCCAGCAGCTACACAGGGGGCGCTCACTATGGCTACACCTTC. Its protein product is CASSYTGGAHYGYTF.

This chain links TRBV7-9 with TRBJ2-7; TRBD1 matches at 11 bases. The V gene end was trimmed by 4 bases and the J gene end by 3 bases; junction bases not matched to a gene: 5. Germline V CDR1 and CDR2: SEHNR, FQNEAQ (reference sequence). CDR3 length equals 15 residues. CDR3 in amino acids: CASSSGQGDVYEQYF. DNA for the CDR3: TGTGCCAGCAGCTCGGGACAGGGGGATGTCTACGAGCAGTACTTC.

The V call is TRBV11-3, the J call TRBJ1-2; a weak D match, TRBD1 (5 bases). The length of the CDR3 is 15 residues. Trimming removed 4 bases from V and 6 bases from J, with 18 bases in between. Germline V lookup: CDR1 SGHNT, CDR2 YENEEA. The DNA for the CDR3 is TGTGCCAGCAGCTGCGGAGAGCCACAGGTAAATGGCTACACCTTC. Translating gives CASSCGEPQVNGYTF.

This chain's CDR3 is CASSFGRGNTEAFF. For the CDR3, the DNA is TGTGCCAGCAGCTTCGGCAGGGGAAACACTGAAGCTTTCTTT. The chain joins TRBV5-6 to TRBJ1-1, with D possibly TRBD1 on 6 matching bases. The length of the CDR3 is 14 residues. Germline assignment: CDR1 SGHDT and CDR2 YYEEEE. V lost 2 bases and J lost 2, with 10 bases in between.

This clone was picked up one time. This sequence joins TRBV5-6 and TRBJ1-4; 10 positions agree with TRBD1. Germline CDR1 is SGHDT and CDR2 is YYEEEE. Germline trimming cut 6 bases from V and 8 bases from J; bases unmatched to any gene: 7. This CDR3 comprises 14 residues. The CDR3 DNA sequence: TGTGCCAGCAACTGGGGGACAGGGGCGGAAAAACTGTTTTTT. This encodes CASNWGTGAEKLFF.

This chain connects TRBV6-1 to TRBJ2-7; D gene ambiguous. Germline assignment: CDR1 MNHNS and CDR2 SASEGT. The V and J ends lost 1 base and 5 bases respectively, with 15 bases between them. The CDR3 covers 15 residues. CDR3 amino acids: CASSEVQDASHEQYF. CDR3 nucleotides: TGTGCCAGCAGTGAAGTTCAGGATGCCTCGCACGAGCAGTACTTC.

This chain uses TRBV11-2 with TRBJ2-7; maybe TRBD1 (5 bases). This CDR3 is built from 14 residues. Germline values: CDR1 SGHAT, CDR2 FQNNGV. Between the trimmed V and J ends, which lost 0 bases and 1 base, there was a span of 7 bases. CDR3 DNA: TGTGCCAGCAGCTTAGATCCAGGGTCCTACGAGCAGTACTTC. Translating gives CASSLDPGSYEQYF.

This chain joins TRBV19 and TRBJ2-7, with D unclear. CDR1 and CDR2 from the germline V gene are LNHDA and SQIVND (reference sequence). The CDR3 is made up of 11 amino acids. Trimming cost V 10 bases and J 3 bases, with 10 bases left between them. DNA of the CDR3: TGTGCCACCTCTCTCGGCTACGAGCAGTACTTC. Amino acids: CATSLGYEQYF.

The chain joins TRBV19 to TRBJ1-3; weak D call: TRBD1 (5 bases). This CDR3 has 15 residues. V was shortened by 9 bases and J by 4 bases, with 19 bases between the two germline ends. CDR1 and CDR2 from the germline V gene are LNHDA and SQIVND (reference sequence). The CDR3: CASCPLGGGGNTIYF. In DNA, the CDR3 is TGTGCCAGCTGCCCCCTGGGGGGAGGAGGAAACACCATATATTTT.

The chain recombines TRBV7-6 with TRBJ1-1, with D unresolved. This CDR3 spans 14 amino acids. The V gene's germline CDR1 is SGHVS and CDR2 FNYEAQ. Trimming took 2 bases from V and 0 from J, leaving 7 bases between them. The CDR3 DNA follows: TGTGCCAGCAGCTTACGGAGTTTGAACACTGAAGCTTTCTTT. Protein: CASSLRSLNTEAFF.

The chain employs TRBV6-1 and TRBJ2-1; D call uncertain. V shed 6 bases and J shed 0 bases, with 12 bases lying between them. Germline lookup yields CDR1 MNHNS and CDR2 SASEGT. The CDR3 spans 15 residues. CDR3 protein: CASSEDGSSYNEQFF. In DNA form, the CDR3 reads TGTGCCAGCAGCGAGGATGGAAGCTCCTACAATGAGCAGTTCTTC.

The chain carries TRBV7-9 and TRBJ1-4; 7 nucleotides align to TRBD1. The length of the CDR3 is 14 residues. CDR1 is SEHNR, CDR2 FQNEAQ, per germline (reference sequence). V shed 5 bases and J 5 bases; nucleotides not matched to a gene: 5. CDR3 protein: CASSTRQGNEKLFF. As DNA, the CDR3 is TGTGCCAGCAGCACTCGACAGGGAAATGAAAAACTGTTTTTT.

This chain connects TRBV6-6 to TRBJ2-7; 8 nucleotides line up with TRBD1. V lost 7 bases to trimming and J lost 5 bases; unmatched junction nucleotides: 10. In germline, CDR1 is MNHNY, CDR2 SVGAGI (reference sequence). This CDR3 is built from 14 residues. In DNA, the CDR3 is TGTGCCAGCACCGCATGGACAGGGAGCGACGAGCAGTACTTC. This translates into CASTAWTGSDEQYF.

The gene calls are TRBV29-1 and TRBJ2-5; D may be TRBD2 (5 bases). The J call may be mistaken, given a closer DNA end match to TRBJ2-7. The CDR3 sequence is 15 residues long. In germline, CDR1 is SQVTM, CDR2 ANQGSEA. CDR3 sequence: CSVEEVGGVPYEQYF. CDR3 bases: TGCAGCGTTGAGGAGGTGGGTGGGGTTCCTTACGAGCAGTACTTC.

This clone was seen once. The chain recombines TRBV27 with TRBJ2-1, with 8 bases fitting TRBD2. The CDR3 totals 12 residues. Germline assignment: CDR1 MNHEY and CDR2 SMNVEV (reference sequence). V shed 10 bases, J shed 9 bases, and the junction held 8 bases outside the gene matches. This CDR3 is CAIKGLDAEQFF. The CDR3 coding sequence is TGTGCCATCAAGGGACTAGACGCTGAGCAGTTCTTC.

The chain employs TRBV5-1 and TRBJ1-1; D might be TRBD1 (5 bases). The CDR3 loop spans 15 amino acids. Between the trimmed V and J ends, which lost 4 bases and 3 bases, there was a span of 16 bases. Germline CDR1 and CDR2: SGHRS and YFSETQ. CDR3 residues: CASSVSGYGDTEAFF. As DNA, the CDR3 is TGCGCCAGCAGCGTCTCAGGGTATGGGGACACTGAAGCTTTCTTT.

This clone was seen only once. J is TRBJ1-2 and V is TRBV30, with a weak D call TRBD1 (5 bases). This CDR3 comprises 12 residues. Deletions cut 3 bases from V and 10 bases from J, with 15 bases between. Germline CDR1 GTSNPN, CDR2 SVGIG (reference sequence). DNA of the CDR3: TGTGCCTGGAGACTGACAGAAAAAAACTACACCTTC. Translated, it gives CAWRLTEKNYTF.

The rearrangement uses TRBV6-5 and TRBJ2-3, with 10 positions matching TRBD2. The junction had 8 bases not matched to a gene; V was cut back by 6 bases and J by 8 bases. The CDR3 loop spans 14 amino acids. Germline V gives CDR1 MNHEY, CDR2 SVGAGI. The CDR3 is CASSPTSGEGTQYF. The CDR3 DNA follows: TGTGCCAGCAGCCCCACTAGCGGGGAGGGTACGCAGTATTTT.

The chain uses TRBV27 and TRBJ2-1; 15 nucleotides agree with TRBD2. Trimming cost V 6 bases and J 7 bases; bases outside gene matches: 10. Germline loops: CDR1 MNHEY, CDR2 SMNVEV (reference sequence). The CDR3 is made up of 17 amino acids. This CDR3 reads CASSLGTSGGLRNEQFF. In nucleotides, the CDR3 is TGTGCCAGCAGCCTCGGGACTAGCGGGGGGCTCCGAAATGAGCAGTTCTTC.

The chain carries TRBV9 and TRBJ1-3; 9 positions match TRBD1. The CDR3 is made up of 14 amino acids. The germline V gene has CDR1 SGDLS and CDR2 YYNGEE. V shed 4 bases and J 4 bases; nucleotides not matched to a gene: 3. CDR3 sequence reads: CASSIGTGGNTIYF. For the CDR3, the DNA is TGTGCCAGCAGCATTGGGACAGGGGGAAACACCATATATTTT.

J is TRBJ2-1 and V is TRBV27; 7 nucleotides agree with TRBD1. The CDR3 runs 14 residues. Per germline, CDR1 MNHEY and CDR2 SMNVEV (reference sequence). After removal of 5 bases from V and 12 bases from J, the junction contained 13 bases not matched to a gene. CDR3 loop: CASSEGQLYLGQFF. Written as DNA, the CDR3 is TGTGCCAGCAGTGAGGGACAGCTCTACTTGGGGCAGTTCTTC.

The chain is built from TRBV18 and TRBJ2-7, with D perhaps TRBD2 (5 bases). The V gene lost 5 bases and the J gene lost 3 bases, with 14 bases spanning the gap. This CDR3 spans 14 amino acids. The germline CDR1 and CDR2 sequences are KGHSH and LQKENI. CDR3 amino acids: CASSSPGSSYEQYF. Written as DNA, the CDR3 is TGTGCCAGCTCATCCCCGGGGTCTAGCTACGAGCAGTACTTC.

The V gene is TRBV4-1, the J gene TRBJ2-7; D remains ambiguous. V shed 3 bases and J shed 0 bases, with 6 bases lying between them. Germline V gives CDR1 MGHRA, CDR2 YSYEKL. The CDR3 extends over 13 amino acids. CDR3 sequence reads: CASSQSSSYEQYF. DNA of the CDR3: TGCGCCAGCAGCCAGAGTAGCTCCTACGAGCAGTACTTC.